A single sample is the source of the 12 T cell receptor beta chains below, sequenced in a study of vaccination and CD4 T cells after COVID-19. Cultured CD4+ T cell DNA underwent sequencing with the Oncomine TCR Beta short-read assay. TCRdb processed the PCR reads anew with MiXCR; each CDR3 protein has one entry. The sample comprises tens of thousands of distinct CDR3 sequences, 32% of which are singletons, and 10% to 12% rests with the top ten. Their specific antigens are unknown. Sample time point: late sampling 161 to 241 days after vaccination in three convalescent patients. Treatment meaning: roughly 10-day PBMC culture with coronavirus spike peptide pools or control peptides (ViraFEST assay). The sample was CD4+ T cells from blood, cultured in vitro, taken about 7 months after SARS-CoV-2 vaccination. The receptors were gathered from a human donor who had recovered from COVID-19.

The V call is TRBV19, the J call TRBJ1-2, with no clear D. CDR3 length: 14 residues. Deletions cut 7 bases from V and 6 bases from J, with 18 bases between. Germline loops: CDR1 LNHDA, CDR2 SQIVND (reference sequence). The CDR3 sequence: CASNKWAGEHGYTF. CDR3 sequence (DNA): TGTGCCAGTAACAAATGGGCAGGCGAGCATGGCTACACCTTC.

The rearrangement links TRBV7-2 to TRBJ2-3; 14 bases fit TRBD2. Trimming took 6 bases from V and 3 from J; bases not matched to a gene: 5. Germline lookup yields CDR1 SGHTA and CDR2 FQGNSA. CDR3 size: 16 residues. CDR3 loop: CASSSTSGGATDTQYF. CDR3 sequence (DNA): TGTGCCAGCAGTTCGACTAGCGGGGGGGCTACAGATACGCAGTATTTT.

This clonotype has just a few counts. The V gene is TRBV7-2, the J gene TRBJ1-2; TRBD1 is a possible D gene (5 bases). Trimming pared 1 base from V and 5 bases from J, leaving 11 bases between. Germline assignment: CDR1 SGHTA and CDR2 FQGNSA. The CDR3 runs to 14 residues. CDR3 residues: CASSLVGGTYGYTF. CDR3 DNA: TGTGCCAGCAGCTTAGTGGGGGGGACGTATGGCTACACCTTC.

The chain recombines TRBV5-4 with TRBJ1-2; unclear D gene. Germline CDR1 SGHNT, CDR2 YYREEE (reference sequence). This CDR3 has 13 residues. Trimming stripped 0 bases from V and 7 bases from J, with 10 bases between. CDR3 protein: CASSLVELPGYTF. As DNA, the CDR3 is TGTGCCAGCAGCTTGGTGGAGCTTCCTGGCTACACCTTC.

The chain joins TRBV24-1 to TRBJ2-7, with no clear D. Between the trimmed V and J ends, which lost 1 base and 1 base, there was a span of 13 bases. Germline CDR1 is KGHDR and CDR2 is SFDVKD. The CDR3 loop spans 16 amino acids. For the CDR3, the DNA is TGTGCCACCAGTGATTTACCGGGCCTCCGATCCTACGAGCAGTACTTC. It codes for CATSDLPGLRSYEQYF.

This clonotype was picked up a small number of times. The rearrangement links TRBV6-1 to TRBJ1-6; 7 bases line up with TRBD1. CDR3 size: 14 residues. Per germline, CDR1 MNHNS and CDR2 SASEGT. Trimming took 6 bases from V and 9 from J; bases not matched to a gene: 8. This CDR3 is CASSDRAYGSPLHF. DNA for the CDR3: TGTGCCAGCAGCGACAGGGCCTATGGTTCACCCCTCCACTTT.

The chain couples TRBV18 to TRBJ2-1; TRBD2 matches at 10 bases. The V gene's germline CDR1 is KGHSH and CDR2 LQKENI. V shed 3 bases and J 5 bases; nucleotides not matched to a gene: 7. This CDR3 comprises 16 residues. The CDR3 is CASSPSLAGADNEQFF. CDR3 coding DNA: TGTGCCAGCTCACCCTCCCTAGCGGGGGCCGACAATGAGCAGTTCTTC.

This clonotype was recorded a few times. This rearrangement joins TRBV20-1 to TRBJ2-1, with 11 bases lining up with TRBD2. Per the germline V gene, CDR1 is DFQATT and CDR2 is SNEGSKA (reference sequence). The trim removed 0 bases at V and 8 bases at J, leaving 3 bases unmatched. The CDR3 covers 14 residues. In nucleotides, the CDR3 is TGCAGTGCTAGAGAGACTAGCGGGGCGGATGAGCAGTTCTTC. Protein: CSARETSGADEQFF.

This clonotype has more than one count but fewer than ten. V gene TRBV15 combines with J gene TRBJ1-2; D possibly corresponds to TRBD1 (5 bases). This CDR3 contains 19 residues. Trimming removed 1 base from V and 2 bases from J, with 23 bases in between. CDR1 and CDR2 from the germline V gene are LNHNV and YYDKDF (reference sequence). The CDR3 nucleotides are TGTGCCACCAGCAGAGGGTGGGTGGGGGAACCCGATATCAACTATGGCTACACCTTC. Protein sequence: CATSRGWVGEPDINYGYTF.

This clonotype was counted between two and nine times. CDR3: CASSLTGPNSPLHF. DNA for the CDR3: TGTGCCAGCAGTCTGACCGGACCGAATTCACCCCTCCACTTT. The chain is built from TRBV2 and TRBJ1-6; D not resolved. V was trimmed by 5 bases and J by 7 bases, leaving 12 bases between them. Germline CDR1 is SNHLY and CDR2 is FYNNEI. This CDR3 has 14 amino acids.

V is TRBV20-1 and J is TRBJ1-1, with D unresolved. The CDR3 runs 13 residues. V was cut by 1 base and J by 1 base, with 7 bases left in between. Germline V gene sequence: CDR1 DFQATT, CDR2 SNEGSKA (reference sequence). CDR3 DNA: TGCAGTGCTAGAGTTGCAGGGAACACTGAAGCTTTCTTT. Its translation: CSARVAGNTEAFF.

The CDR3 DNA sequence: TGTGCCAGCAGTTTATGGGGATCAGGGGACACCGGGGAGCTGTTTTTT. Translation gives CASSLWGSGDTGELFF. The J gene is TRBJ2-2, the V gene TRBV27; maybe TRBD1 (6 bases). This CDR3 has 16 residues. Germline V gene sequence: CDR1 MNHEY, CDR2 SMNVEV (reference sequence). Trimming shortened V by 1 base and J by 3 bases, and 12 bases separated the two germline ends.